The clone carrying this TCR beta chain appeared once. Different DNA sequences within this sample yield the same CDR3. These data are taken from a study of blood T cell repertoires in COVID-19. The method was immunoSEQ multiplex PCR; TCRdb's version includes in-frame clones alone and lacks a portion of them. In the table there are 120,000 or so clones, about two thirds of which are singletons. This CDR3 is built from 13 residues. The V and J ends lost 7 bases and 8 bases, in that order; junction bases with no gene match: 5. The germline gives CDR1 SNHLY, CDR2 FYNNEI. The chain employs TRBV2 and TRBJ1-6, with 7 positions matching TRBD1. This receptor was taken from a human donor with acute or convalescent COVID-19. The donor label of this sample is uncertain. Sequencing input: peripheral blood. Here the CDR3 DNA reads TGTGCCAGCAATGCACAGGGGCATTCACCCCTCCACTTT. Amino acids: CASNAQGHSPLHF.